The clone carrying this TCR beta chain was found many times. At the time of active disease, bone marrow was collected from every patient. This specimen comes from a study of read filtering for tumor transcriptome and immune sequencing. Molecular barcoded adaptors covering alpha/delta and beta/gamma chains were used on approximately 440 ng RNA. TCRdb analysed the reads with MiXCR anew, one entry per CDR3 protein. The sample consists of 39,000 or so distinct CDR3 sequences, around an eighth of them appearing once. V dropped 2 bases and J dropped 2; count of bases not matched to a gene: 11. The CDR3 loop spans 17 amino acids. The germline gives CDR1 MNHEY, CDR2 SVGAGI.

The chain combines TRBV6-5 with TRBJ2-7; TRBD2 matches 8 bases. The receptor's source is a donor older than 35 with multiple myeloma. Sequencing was performed on a population of CD138-negative cells sorted from bone marrow. DNA for the CDR3: TGTGCCAGCAGTTACCGACTTGGCGGGAGGAATACCTACGAGCAGTACTTC. Translated, it gives CASSYRLGGRNTYEQYF.